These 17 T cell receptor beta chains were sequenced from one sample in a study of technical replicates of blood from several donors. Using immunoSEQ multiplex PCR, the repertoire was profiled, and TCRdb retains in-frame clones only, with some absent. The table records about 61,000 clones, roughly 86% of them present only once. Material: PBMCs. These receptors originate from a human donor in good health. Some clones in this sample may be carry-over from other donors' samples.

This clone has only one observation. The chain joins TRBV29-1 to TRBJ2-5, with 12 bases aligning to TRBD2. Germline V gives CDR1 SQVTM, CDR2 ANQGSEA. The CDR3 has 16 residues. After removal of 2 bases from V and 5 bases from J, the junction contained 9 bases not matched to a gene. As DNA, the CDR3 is TGCAGCGTTGAACCAAGACTAGCGGGAGTTTATGAGACCCAGTACTTC. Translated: CSVEPRLAGVYETQYF.

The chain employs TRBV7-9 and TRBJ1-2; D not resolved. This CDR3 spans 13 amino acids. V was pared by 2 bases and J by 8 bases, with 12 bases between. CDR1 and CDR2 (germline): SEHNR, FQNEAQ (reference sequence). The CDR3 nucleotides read TGTGCCAGCAGCTTATTCGAGGCTGGCGGCTACACCTTC. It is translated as CASSLFEAGGYTF.

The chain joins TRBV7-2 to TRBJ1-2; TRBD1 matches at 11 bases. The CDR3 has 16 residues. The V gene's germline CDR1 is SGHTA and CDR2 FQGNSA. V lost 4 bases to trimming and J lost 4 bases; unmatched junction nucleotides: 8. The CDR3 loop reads CASSSAGQGVSYGYTF. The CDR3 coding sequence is TGTGCCAGCAGCTCCGCGGGACAGGGGGTTAGCTATGGCTACACCTTC. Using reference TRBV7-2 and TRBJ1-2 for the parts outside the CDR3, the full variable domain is GAGVSQSPSNKVTEKGKDVELRCDPISGHTALYWYRQSLGQGLEFLIYFQGNSAPDKSGLPSDRFSAERTGGSVSTLTIQRTQQEDSAVYLCASSSAGQGVSYGYTFGSGTRLTVV.

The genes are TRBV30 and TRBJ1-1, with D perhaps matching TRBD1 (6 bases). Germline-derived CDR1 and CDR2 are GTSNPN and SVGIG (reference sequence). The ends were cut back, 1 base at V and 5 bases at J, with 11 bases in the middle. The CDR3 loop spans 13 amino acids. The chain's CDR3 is CAWSEGGGTEAFF. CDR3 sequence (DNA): TGTGCCTGGAGTGAGGGGGGAGGGACTGAAGCTTTCTTT.

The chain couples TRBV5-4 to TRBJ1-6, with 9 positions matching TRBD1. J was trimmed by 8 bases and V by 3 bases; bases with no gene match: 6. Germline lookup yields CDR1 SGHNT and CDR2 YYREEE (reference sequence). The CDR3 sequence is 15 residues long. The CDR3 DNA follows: TGTGCCAGCAGCTCAGCGGACAGGGGACATTCACCCCTCCACTTT. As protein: CASSSADRGHSPLHF.

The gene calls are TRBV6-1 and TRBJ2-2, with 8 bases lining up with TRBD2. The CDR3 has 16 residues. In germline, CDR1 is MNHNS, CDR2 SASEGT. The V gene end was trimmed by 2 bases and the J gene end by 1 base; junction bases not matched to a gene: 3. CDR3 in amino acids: CASSETSGKNTGELFF. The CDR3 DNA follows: TGTGCCAGCAGTGAAACTAGCGGAAAGAACACCGGGGAGCTGTTTTTT.

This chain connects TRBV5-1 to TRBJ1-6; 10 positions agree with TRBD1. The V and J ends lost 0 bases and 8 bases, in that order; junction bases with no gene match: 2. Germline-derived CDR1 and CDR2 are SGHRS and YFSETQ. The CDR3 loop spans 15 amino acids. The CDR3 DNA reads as TGCGCCAGCAGCTTGGTGGGACAGGGGTATTCACCCCTCCACTTT. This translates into CASSLVGQGYSPLHF.

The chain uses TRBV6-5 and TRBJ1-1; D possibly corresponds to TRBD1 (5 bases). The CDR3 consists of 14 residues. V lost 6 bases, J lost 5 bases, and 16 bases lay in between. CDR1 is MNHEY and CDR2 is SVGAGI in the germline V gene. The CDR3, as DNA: TGTGCCAGCAGCTCGCAGGGTTTAGGGACTGAAGCTTTCTTT. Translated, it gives CASSSQGLGTEAFF.

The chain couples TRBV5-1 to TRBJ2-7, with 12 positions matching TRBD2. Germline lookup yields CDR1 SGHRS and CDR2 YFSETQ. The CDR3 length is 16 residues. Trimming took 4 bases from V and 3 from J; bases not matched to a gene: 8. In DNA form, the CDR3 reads TGCGCCAGCAGCGCCGCAACTAGCGGGGGGCTCTACGAGCAGTACTTC. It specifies CASSAATSGGLYEQYF.

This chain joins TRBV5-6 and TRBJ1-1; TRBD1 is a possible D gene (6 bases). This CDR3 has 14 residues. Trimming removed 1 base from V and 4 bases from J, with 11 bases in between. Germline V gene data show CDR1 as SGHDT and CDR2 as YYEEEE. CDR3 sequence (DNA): TGTGCCAGCAGCTTGTGGGGGCGAGTCACTGAAGCTTTCTTT. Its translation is CASSLWGRVTEAFF.

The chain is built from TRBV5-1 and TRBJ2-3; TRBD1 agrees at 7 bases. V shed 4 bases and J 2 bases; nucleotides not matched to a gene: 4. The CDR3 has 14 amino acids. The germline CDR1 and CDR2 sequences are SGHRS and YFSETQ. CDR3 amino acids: CASSTGTATDTQYF. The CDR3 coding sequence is TGCGCCAGCAGCACCGGGACAGCCACAGATACGCAGTATTTT.

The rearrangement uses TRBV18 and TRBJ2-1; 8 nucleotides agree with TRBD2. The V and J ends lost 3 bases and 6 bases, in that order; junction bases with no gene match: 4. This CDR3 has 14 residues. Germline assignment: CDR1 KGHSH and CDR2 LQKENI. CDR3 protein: CASSPGTSVNEQFF. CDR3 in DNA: TGTGCCAGCTCACCCGGGACTAGTGTCAATGAGCAGTTCTTC.

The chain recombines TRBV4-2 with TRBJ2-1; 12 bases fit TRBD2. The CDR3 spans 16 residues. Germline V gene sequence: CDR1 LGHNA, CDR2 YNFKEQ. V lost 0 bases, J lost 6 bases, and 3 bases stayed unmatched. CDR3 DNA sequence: TGTGCCAGCAGCCAAGATGCTAGCGGGAGGGGCAATGAGCAGTTCTTC. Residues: CASSQDASGRGNEQFF.

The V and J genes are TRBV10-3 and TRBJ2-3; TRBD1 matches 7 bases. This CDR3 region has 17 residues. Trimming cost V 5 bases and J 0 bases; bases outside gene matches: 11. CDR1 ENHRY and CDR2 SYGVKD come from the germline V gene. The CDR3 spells CAISLLTGLSSTDTQYF. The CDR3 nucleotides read TGTGCCATCAGTTTGCTGACAGGGTTATCTAGCACAGATACGCAGTATTTT.

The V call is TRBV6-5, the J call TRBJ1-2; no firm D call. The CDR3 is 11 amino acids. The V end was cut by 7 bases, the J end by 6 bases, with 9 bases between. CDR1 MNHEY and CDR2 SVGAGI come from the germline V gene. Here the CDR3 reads CASTPGNGYTF. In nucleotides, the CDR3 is TGTGCCAGCACTCCCGGGAATGGCTACACCTTC.

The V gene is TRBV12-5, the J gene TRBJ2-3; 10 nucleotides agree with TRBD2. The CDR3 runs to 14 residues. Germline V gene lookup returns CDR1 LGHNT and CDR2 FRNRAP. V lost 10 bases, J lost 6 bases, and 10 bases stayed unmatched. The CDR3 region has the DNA TGTGCTACCAAACTAGCGGGGTTGAGTGATACGCAGTATTTT. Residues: CATKLAGLSDTQYF.

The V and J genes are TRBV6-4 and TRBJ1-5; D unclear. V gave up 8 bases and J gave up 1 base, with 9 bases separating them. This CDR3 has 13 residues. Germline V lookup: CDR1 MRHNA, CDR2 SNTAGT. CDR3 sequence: CASARESNQPQHF. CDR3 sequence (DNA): TGTGCCAGCGCGAGGGAGAGCAATCAGCCCCAGCATTTT.